Below are 5 T cell receptor beta chains sequenced from a single sample in a study of Graves' ophthalmopathy and Graves' hyperthyroidism (dated by TCRdb to 2016 to 2019). The listed sequencing device is Illumina HiSeq 2000. For repertoire sequencing, TCR beta CDR3 regions were amplified from RNA transcripts. A first-round RT-PCR used HTBI primers with the Qiagen OneStep RT-PCR kit, followed by a second-round multiplex PCR, size selection and purification. TCRdb trimmed the raw reads at Q25, called clones with MiXCR and kept productive beta chains. Rows are unified per CDR3 protein, each entry keeping the most common DNA and genes. The sample table shows 40,000 or so distinct CDR3 sequences, and over 40% are seen once. Roughly 18% of the sample is taken by the ten largest. Sample: peripheral blood. Source of these receptors: an adult man with Graves' ophthalmopathy.

The rearrangement uses TRBV15 and TRBJ2-5; TRBD2 matches 11 bases. CDR1 is LNHNV, CDR2 YYDKDF, per germline (reference sequence). With 5 bases clipped from V and 6 bases from J, the junction kept 5 bases outside the gene matches. The CDR3 is 14 residues long. CDR3 DNA: TGTGCCACCAGCGCACTAGCGGGAGAAAAGACCCAGTACTTC. The encoded protein is CATSALAGEKTQYF.

A remark on this clonotype: Since a much larger clone is just one base distant, this may be a read error. The CDR3 region has the DNA TGTGCCAGCAGCCACCACAGCGTCGCCGGGGAGCGGTTTTTT. Translation: CASSHHSVAGERFF. This sequence joins TRBV3-1 and TRBJ2-2; D is perhaps TRBD2 (5 bases). The CDR3 sequence is 14 residues long. The germline gives CDR1 LGHDT, CDR2 YNNKEL (reference sequence).

The V and J genes are TRBV28 and TRBJ2-3; 7 bases agree with TRBD2. The germline gives CDR1 MDHEN, CDR2 SYDVKM. This CDR3 spans 16 amino acids. V shed 6 bases, J shed 0 bases, and the junction held 9 bases outside the gene matches. The CDR3 reads CASSDTSASSTDTQYF. The CDR3 DNA sequence: TGTGCCAGCAGCGACACTAGCGCTTCTAGCACAGATACGCAGTATTTT.

This clonotype showed up just once. V usage is TRBV27 and J usage is TRBJ2-6; unclear D gene. CDR1 is MNHEY and CDR2 is SMNVEV in the germline V gene (reference sequence). Trimming took 8 bases from V and 1 from J, leaving 3 bases between them. The CDR3 is made up of 12 amino acids. CDR3 amino acids: CASGSGANVLTF. Here the CDR3 DNA reads TGTGCCAGCGGGTCTGGGGCCAACGTCCTGACTTTC.

This clonotype was seen at least ten times. In DNA, the CDR3 is TGTGCCAGCAGACCCGGGACGGCGAACACCGGGGAGCTGTTTTTT. This gives the protein CASRPGTANTGELFF. The chain links TRBV7-9 to TRBJ2-2, with D perhaps TRBD1 or TRBD2 (5 bases each). The CDR3 totals 15 residues. V lost 6 bases and J lost 0, with 11 bases in between. Germline CDR1 and CDR2: SEHNR and FQNEAQ (reference sequence).